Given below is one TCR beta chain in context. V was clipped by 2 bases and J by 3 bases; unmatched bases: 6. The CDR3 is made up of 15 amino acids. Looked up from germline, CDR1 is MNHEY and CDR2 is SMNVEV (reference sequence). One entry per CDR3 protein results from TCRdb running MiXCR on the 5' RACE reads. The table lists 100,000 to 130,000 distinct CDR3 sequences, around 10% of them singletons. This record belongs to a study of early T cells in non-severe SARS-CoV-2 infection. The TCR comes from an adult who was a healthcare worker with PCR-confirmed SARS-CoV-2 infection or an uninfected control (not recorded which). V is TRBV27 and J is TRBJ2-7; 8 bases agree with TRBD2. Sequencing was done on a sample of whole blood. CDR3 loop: CASSLRAGGLYEQYF. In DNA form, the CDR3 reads TGTGCCAGCAGTTTAAGGGCGGGGGGCCTCTACGAGCAGTACTTC.